The clone carrying this T cell receptor (beta chain) was observed many times. Antigen unknown. This sample is drawn from a study of T-cell reconstitution after alpha-beta-depleted transplantation in children. Points from the study as a whole: Two months or so post-transplant, alpha-beta T cells reportedly derived from several hundred expanded graft clones. When one year had passed after transplant, most T-cell counts and diversity came from newly produced T cells. It was surviving recipient T cells and thymic progenitors that gave some patients high TCRbeta diversity at day 60.

Library preparation (for TCRbeta) was performed with unique molecular identifiers. MiXCR was run by TCRdb on the PCR reads, yielding one entry per CDR3 protein. The sample lists 250,000 to 300,000 distinct CDR3 sequences, around 10% seen once, with less than 25% in the top ten. This CDR3 is 15 amino acids long. Trimming stripped 4 bases from V and 3 bases from J, with 16 bases between. Per germline, CDR1 LGHDT and CDR2 YNNKEL (reference sequence). The clonotype comes from a male patient aged 2-15 years who had a stem cell transplant for chronic granulomatous disease, so the T cells may come from the graft donor. The specimen comprised peripheral blood, sampled 180 days after TCRalphabeta/CD19-depleted stem cell transplant. The chain employs TRBV3-1 and TRBJ2-7; a possible D gene is TRBD2 (5 bases). Here the CDR3 DNA reads TGTGCCAGCAGCCCGTCGGACCGGGAAATCTACGAGCAGTACTTC. Translating gives CASSPSDREIYEQYF.